This passage covers 4 T cell receptor beta chains from one sample sequenced in a study of blood T cell repertoires in COVID-19. The table came from immunoSEQ multiplex PCR; TCRdb's copy has only in-frame clones and leaves some out. The table lists around 250,000 clones, roughly 80% of them singletons. Material for sequencing was peripheral blood. The receptors were sampled from a young woman with acute or convalescent COVID-19.

This clone was picked up a small number of times. V and J are TRBV7-8 and TRBJ1-5; no clear D. The V gene's germline CDR1 is SGHVS and CDR2 FQNEAQ. The ends were cut back, 4 bases at V and 3 bases at J, with 16 bases in the middle. The CDR3 runs 16 residues. The CDR3 nucleotides are TGTGCCAGCAGCTACCTCTCGGGCGGGTACAATCAGCCCCAGCATTTT. It codes for CASSYLSGGYNQPQHF.

This clone was observed once. The V call is TRBV28, the J call TRBJ2-7; the D gene is possibly TRBD1 (6 bases). CDR3 length equals 14 residues. Per germline, CDR1 MDHEN and CDR2 SYDVKM. Trimming removed 1 base at V and 2 bases at J, with 9 bases between. The CDR3 DNA is TGTGCCAGCAGTTTATCTGGGGGCGCCTACGAGCAGTACTTC. Translation: CASSLSGGAYEQYF.

The rearrangement uses TRBV11-2 and TRBJ2-7; 8 bases are shared with TRBD2. The CDR3 length is 16 residues. J lost 0 bases, V lost 5 bases, and 9 bases had no gene match. Germline values: CDR1 SGHAT, CDR2 FQNNGV. Written as DNA, the CDR3 is TGTGCCAGCAGCCCCCAGGGTAGCGGGAACTCCTACGAGCAGTACTTC. Translating gives CASSPQGSGNSYEQYF.

The rearrangement uses TRBV6-5 and TRBJ1-3, with a weak D call TRBD1 (5 bases). V was shortened by 2 bases and J by 0 bases, with 8 bases between the two germline ends. Per germline, CDR1 MNHEY and CDR2 SVGAGI. The CDR3 spans 15 residues. The DNA for the CDR3 is TGTGCCAGCAGTTACAGACAGAGCTCTGGAAACACCATATATTTT. Translating it yields CASSYRQSSGNTIYF.